This passage covers 23 T cell receptor beta chains from one sample sequenced in a study of prognosis after radiotherapy for stage I lung cancer. The TCR beta CDR3 region was amplified from genomic DNA, with two rounds of multiplex PCR being used for the amplification. Gene-specific primers for each TRBV and TRBJ gene drove first-round PCR. TCRdb used MiXCR to reprocess the multiplex PCR reads, holding one entry per CDR3 protein. This table holds some 60,000 distinct CDR3 sequences, about 30% found once. The sample consisted of PBMCs, taken before or after stereotactic body radiation therapy (not recorded which). The receptors were gathered from a donor over 45 with non-small cell lung cancer.

The CDR3 region is CASTKTWSHSTLHF. In nucleotides, the CDR3 is TGTGCCAGCACGAAAACCTGGTCCCATTCGACCCTCCACTTT. This chain links TRBV28 with TRBJ1-6, with unresolved D. V lost 7 bases to trimming and J lost 14 bases, with 21 bases between them. Per germline, CDR1 MDHEN and CDR2 SYDVKM. There are 14 residues in the CDR3.

The chain carries TRBV6-2 or TRBV6-3 and TRBJ2-3; 9 bases align to TRBD1. The CDR3 contains 15 residues. J was trimmed by 7 bases and V by 6 bases; bases with no gene match: 11. Per germline, CDR1 MNHEY and CDR2 SVGEGT. CDR3 region: CASRHHRGQLYTQYF. In DNA form, the CDR3 reads TGTGCCAGCAGACATCACAGGGGGCAGTTATATACGCAGTATTTT.

The rearrangement links TRBV27 to TRBJ2-5; a possible D gene is TRBD1 (5 bases). V lost 5 bases and J 3 bases, leaving 13 bases between the germline ends. Germline CDR1 is MNHEY and CDR2 is SMNVEV (reference sequence). The CDR3 is made up of 14 amino acids. The CDR3 DNA follows: TGTGCCAGCAGTATCGACAGCTACAAAGAGACCCAGTACTTC. Protein: CASSIDSYKETQYF.

This clonotype was recorded at least ten times. The J gene is TRBJ2-3, the V gene TRBV3-1, with TRBD1 matching 7 bases. The CDR3 loop spans 17 amino acids. The V gene's germline CDR1 is LGHDT and CDR2 YNNKEL (reference sequence). V trimming: 5 bases; J trimming: 0 bases; junction bases outside the gene matches: 11. CDR3 loop: CASSAATGTQSTDTQYF. DNA of the CDR3: TGTGCCAGCAGCGCCGCGACAGGGACCCAAAGCACAGATACGCAGTATTTT.

This clonotype was recorded many times. V gene TRBV12-3 or TRBV12-4 combines with J gene TRBJ1-1; D not certain. The CDR3 length is 11 residues. Trimming stripped 6 bases from V and 2 bases from J, with 4 bases between. The CDR3 is CASSQNTEAFF. The CDR3 DNA sequence: TGTGCCAGCAGCCAAAACACTGAAGCTTTCTTT.

The rearrangement joins TRBV7-8 to TRBJ1-6; 7 nucleotides align to TRBD1. Germline V gene data show CDR1 as SGHVS and CDR2 as FQNEAQ. The CDR3 length is 15 residues. The CDR3 region is CGNSPDRAGNSPLHF. Written as DNA, the CDR3 is TGTGGCAACAGCCCCGACAGGGCCGGTAATTCACCCCTCCACTTT.

This clonotype was found many times. The chain has TRBV19 and TRBJ2-3; D ambiguous. Germline CDR1 reads LNHDA; CDR2 reads SQIVND (reference sequence). The CDR3 is 13 residues long. Trimming pared 6 bases from V and 4 bases from J, leaving 11 bases between. The CDR3 sequence is CASSPLRADTQYF. The CDR3 bases are TGTGCCAGTAGCCCCCTCCGCGCAGATACGCAGTATTTT.

This clonotype was seen repeatedly, ten times or more. This sequence joins TRBV6-1 and TRBJ2-2; 13 bases agree with TRBD2. From germline, CDR1 is MNHNS and CDR2 SASEGT. V shed 6 bases and J 4 bases; nucleotides not matched to a gene: 2. This CDR3 is 15 amino acids long. CDR3 sequence (DNA): TGTGCCAGCAGCACTAGCGGGGGGGGCACCGGGGAGCTGTTTTTT. This gives the protein CASSTSGGGTGELFF.

In its sample, this clonotype was seen many times. This sequence joins TRBV11-2 and TRBJ2-7; D is undetermined. Trimming took off 0 bases at V and 4 bases at J, with 10 bases between the two ends. The CDR3 runs 14 residues. Germline CDR1 reads SGHAT; CDR2 reads FQNNGV. This CDR3 is CASSLELGTYEQYF. CDR3 nucleotides: TGTGCCAGCAGCTTAGAACTCGGAACTTACGAGCAGTACTTC.

This clonotype has ten or more counts. V is TRBV20-1 and J is TRBJ2-3; 12 nucleotides align to TRBD2. Germline trimming cut 4 bases from V and 6 bases from J; bases unmatched to any gene: 14. There are 17 residues in the CDR3. CDR1 and CDR2 (germline): DFQATT, SNEGSKA (reference sequence). CDR3 region: CSANVPLAGGPGDTQYF. Here the CDR3 DNA reads TGCAGTGCTAATGTCCCACTAGCGGGGGGTCCGGGCGATACGCAGTATTTT.

This clonotype turned up a few times. A much larger clone lies one base from this, so it may be a read error. This chain uses TRBV9 with TRBJ2-7; TRBD1 aligns across 10 bases. Germline V gives CDR1 SGDLS, CDR2 YYNGEE. The CDR3 is made up of 14 amino acids. Trimming at V came to 6 bases and at J to 1 base, leaving 4 bases not matched to a gene. The CDR3 reads CASTPGQGSYEQYF. CDR3 nucleotides: TGTGCCAGCACCCCGGGACAGGGGTCCTACGAGCAGTACTTC.

The table lists this clonotype with a few counts. A much larger clone lies one base from this, so it may be a read error. The chain couples TRBV16 to TRBJ2-1; TRBD2 matches at 8 bases. Germline CDR1 and CDR2: KGHSY and FQNENV. J was trimmed by 6 bases and V by 4 bases; bases with no gene match: 8. The CDR3 length is 15 residues. CDR3 amino acids: CASSRTGGGRNEQFF. The DNA for the CDR3 is TGTGCCAGCAGCCGGACGGGGGGGGGACGCAATGAGCAGTTCTTC.

This clonotype was counted once. This likely traces to a read error, being one base from a far larger clone. The chain employs TRBV6-2 or TRBV6-3 and TRBJ1-2; 7 positions match TRBD1. Losses at the gene ends were 9 bases for V and 3 bases for J; bases not matched to a gene: 7. The CDR3 loop spans 13 amino acids. Germline V gives CDR1 MNHEY, CDR2 SVGEGT. For the CDR3, the DNA is TGTGCCAGACGACTAGGGGGCGACTATGGCTACACCTTC. Amino acids: CARRLGGDYGYTF.

As concerns this clonotype: A much larger clone is a single base away; this may be a read error. The CDR3 is CASITRSTEAFF. The CDR3 DNA follows: TGTGCCAGCATCACCCGGAGCACTGAAGCTTTCTTT. The chain employs TRBV6-2 or TRBV6-3 and TRBJ1-1; no clear D. V lost 7 bases and J 4 bases, leaving 10 bases between the germline ends. The germline CDR1 and CDR2 sequences are MNHEY and SVGEGT. CDR3 length: 12 residues.

This clonotype was seen at least ten times. The chain joins TRBV12-3 or TRBV12-4 to TRBJ2-1; D is unclear. There are 14 residues in the CDR3. Between the trimmed V and J ends, which lost 7 bases and 3 bases, there was a span of 13 bases. DNA of the CDR3: TGTGCCAGCACCCAAGGGATGGACTACAATGAGCAGTTCTTC. Amino acids: CASTQGMDYNEQFF.

This clonotype was seen many times. The gene calls are TRBV7-9 and TRBJ1-2, with 7 bases lining up with TRBD1. Per the germline V gene, CDR1 is SEHNR and CDR2 is FQNEAQ (reference sequence). The CDR3 length is 15 residues. V gave up 1 base and J gave up 4 bases; unmatched junction bases: 6. CDR3 DNA sequence: TGTGCCAGCAGCTTAGGAGACAGGGTAGGCTATGGCTACACCTTC. Translating gives CASSLGDRVGYGYTF. The complete variable domain, with remaining parts taken from reference TRBV7-9 and TRBJ1-2, reads DTGVSQNPRHKITKRGQNVTFRCDPISEHNRLYWYRQTLGQGPEFLTYFQNEAQLEKSRLLSDRFSAERPKGSFSTLEIQRTEQGDSAMYLCASSLGDRVGYGYTFGSGTRLTVV.

This clonotype came up many times. V and J are TRBV6-1 and TRBJ1-2; D gene uncertain. Trimming took 4 bases from V and 0 from J, leaving 15 bases between them. The CDR3 consists of 16 residues. Germline V lookup: CDR1 MNHNS, CDR2 SASEGT. The CDR3 DNA reads TGTGCCAGCAGTGTTTTTCACAATTTTCCTAACTATGGCTACACCTTC. Translating gives CASSVFHNFPNYGYTF.

The sample holds many counts of this clonotype. The chain recombines TRBV3-1 with TRBJ1-2; maybe TRBD1 (6 bases). The CDR3 sequence is 15 residues long. Trimming cost V 5 bases and J 2 bases, with 15 bases left between them. CDR1 and CDR2 (germline): LGHDT, YNNKEL (reference sequence). The DNA for the CDR3 is TGTGCCAGCAGCGTTGCAGGGGCGGTAAACTATGGCTACACCTTC. Its protein product is CASSVAGAVNYGYTF.

Many counts were recorded for this clonotype. V is TRBV3-1 and J is TRBJ2-2, with a weak D call TRBD2 (6 bases). The CDR3 has 16 residues. Germline V CDR1 and CDR2: LGHDT, YNNKEL (reference sequence). V dropped 1 base and J dropped 2 bases, with 11 bases sitting between them. DNA for the CDR3: TGTGCCAGCAGCCAAGCCGGGGGACGCAACACCGGGGAGCTGTTTTTT. This encodes CASSQAGGRNTGELFF.

Details on this clonotype: The junction differs from germline at one of its ends, possibly a read error. The chain employs TRBV19 and TRBJ2-7, with 8 bases aligning to TRBD1. The CDR3 consists of 13 residues. CDR1 and CDR2 from the germline V gene are LNHDA and SQIVND (reference sequence). CDR3 nucleotide sequence: TGTGCCAGCTCCGGGACAGGCGGAGGAGAGCATTACTTC. As protein: CASSGTGGGEHYF.

This clonotype was seen ten or more times. The chain recombines TRBV5-6 with TRBJ1-5; D remains ambiguous. V gave up 4 bases and J gave up 4 bases, with 9 bases separating them. This CDR3 region has 13 residues. CDR1 and CDR2 from the germline V gene are SGHDT and YYEEEE. The CDR3 DNA reads as TGTGCCAGCAGCCTCGCCGGGAATCAGCCCCAGCATTTT. It codes for CASSLAGNQPQHF.

On this clonotype: A read error likely explains this, since a far larger clone differs by one base. This sequence joins TRBV6-2 or TRBV6-3 and TRBJ2-7, with no clear D. The CDR3 covers 16 residues. Germline values: CDR1 MNHEY, CDR2 SVGEGT. The CDR3 reads CDSSATRWNPSYEQYF. The CDR3 region has the DNA TGTGACAGCAGTGCCACCAGATGGAACCCATCCTACGAGCAGTACTTC.

This clonotype was observed many times. The chain recombines TRBV25-1 with TRBJ1-2; 7 nucleotides match TRBD1. The CDR3 totals 14 residues. Germline loops: CDR1 MGHDK, CDR2 SYGVNS. Trimming removed 2 bases from V and 2 bases from J; junction bases left unmatched: 2. The CDR3 DNA follows: TGTGCCAGCAGTGAAGCCAGGGGGAACTATGGCTACACCTTC. Its protein is CASSEARGNYGYTF.